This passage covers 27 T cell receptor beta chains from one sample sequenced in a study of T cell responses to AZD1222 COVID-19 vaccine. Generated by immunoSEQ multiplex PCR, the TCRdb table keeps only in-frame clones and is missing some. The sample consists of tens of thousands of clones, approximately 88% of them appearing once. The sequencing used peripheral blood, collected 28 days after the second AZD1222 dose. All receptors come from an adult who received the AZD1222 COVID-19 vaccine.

The CDR3 spells CASTQSHRYEQYF. As DNA, the CDR3 is TGTGCCAGCACCCAGTCCCACAGATACGAGCAGTACTTC. This rearrangement joins TRBV28 to TRBJ2-7; no definite D call. This CDR3 is built from 13 residues. V lost 7 bases and J 4 bases, leaving 14 bases between the germline ends. CDR1 is MDHEN, CDR2 SYDVKM, per germline.

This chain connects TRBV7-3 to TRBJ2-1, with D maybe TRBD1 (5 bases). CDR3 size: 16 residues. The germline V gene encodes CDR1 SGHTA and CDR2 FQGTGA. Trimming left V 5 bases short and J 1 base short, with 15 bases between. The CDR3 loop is CASSRRQLGSYNEQFF. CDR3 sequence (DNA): TGTGCCAGCAGCCGAAGACAGCTAGGGTCCTACAATGAGCAGTTCTTC.

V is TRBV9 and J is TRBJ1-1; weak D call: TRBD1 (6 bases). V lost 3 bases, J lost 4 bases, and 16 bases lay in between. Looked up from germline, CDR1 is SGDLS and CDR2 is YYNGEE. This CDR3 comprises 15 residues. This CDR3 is CASSAVGGRVTEAFF. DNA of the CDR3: TGTGCCAGCAGCGCCGTCGGGGGGCGGGTCACTGAAGCTTTCTTT.

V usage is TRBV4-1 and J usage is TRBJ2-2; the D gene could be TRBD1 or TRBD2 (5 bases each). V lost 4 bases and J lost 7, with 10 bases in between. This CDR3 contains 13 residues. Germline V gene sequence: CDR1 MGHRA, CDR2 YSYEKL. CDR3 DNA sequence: TGCGCCAGCAGCCTGACAGACTACGGGGAGCTGTTTTTT. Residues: CASSLTDYGELFF.

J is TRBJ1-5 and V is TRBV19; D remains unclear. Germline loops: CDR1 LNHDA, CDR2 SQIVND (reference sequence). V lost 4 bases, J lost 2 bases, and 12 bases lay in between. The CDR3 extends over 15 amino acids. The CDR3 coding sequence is TGTGCCAGTAGTAGAGGGATGGCTGGCAATCAGCCCCAGCATTTT. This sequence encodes CASSRGMAGNQPQHF.

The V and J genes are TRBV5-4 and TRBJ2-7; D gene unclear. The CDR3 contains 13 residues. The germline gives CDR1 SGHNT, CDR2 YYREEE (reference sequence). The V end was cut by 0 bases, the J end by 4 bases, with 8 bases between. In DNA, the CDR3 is TGTGCCAGCAGCTTGGACAGTTTGTACGAGCAGTACTTC. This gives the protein CASSLDSLYEQYF.

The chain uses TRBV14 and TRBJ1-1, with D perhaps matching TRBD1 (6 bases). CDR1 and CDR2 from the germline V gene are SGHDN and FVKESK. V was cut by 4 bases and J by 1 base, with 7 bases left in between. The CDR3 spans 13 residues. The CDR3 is CASSLQGNTEAFF. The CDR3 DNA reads TGTGCCAGCAGCCTACAGGGGAACACTGAAGCTTTCTTT.

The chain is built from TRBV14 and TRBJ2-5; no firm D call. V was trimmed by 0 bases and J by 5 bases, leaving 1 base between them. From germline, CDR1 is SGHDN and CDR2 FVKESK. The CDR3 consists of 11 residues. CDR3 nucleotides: TGTGCCAGCAGCCAAGACGAGACCCAGTACTTC. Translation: CASSQDETQYF.

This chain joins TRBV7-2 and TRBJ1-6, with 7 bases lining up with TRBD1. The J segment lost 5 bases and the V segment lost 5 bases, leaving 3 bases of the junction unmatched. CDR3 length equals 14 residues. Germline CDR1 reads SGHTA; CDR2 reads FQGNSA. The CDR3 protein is CASSRQGDNSPLHF. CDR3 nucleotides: TGTGCCAGCAGCAGACAGGGAGATAATTCACCCCTCCACTTT.

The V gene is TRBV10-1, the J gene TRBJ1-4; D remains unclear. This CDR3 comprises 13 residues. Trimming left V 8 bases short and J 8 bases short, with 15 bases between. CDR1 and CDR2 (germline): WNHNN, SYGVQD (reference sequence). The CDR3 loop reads CASQDAIGEKLFF. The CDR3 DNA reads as TGCGCCAGCCAGGACGCTATCGGGGAAAAACTGTTTTTT.

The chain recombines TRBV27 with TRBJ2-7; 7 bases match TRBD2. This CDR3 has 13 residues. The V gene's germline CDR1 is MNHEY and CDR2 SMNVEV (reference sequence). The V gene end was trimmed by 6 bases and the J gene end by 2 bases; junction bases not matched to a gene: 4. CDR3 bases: TGTGCCAGCAGGGGAGGGAGGGCCTACGAGCAGTACTTC. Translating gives CASRGGRAYEQYF.

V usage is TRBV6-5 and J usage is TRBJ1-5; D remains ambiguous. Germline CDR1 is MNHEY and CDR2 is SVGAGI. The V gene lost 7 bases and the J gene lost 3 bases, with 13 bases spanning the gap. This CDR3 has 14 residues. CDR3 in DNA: TGTGCCAGCATCTTAGAGGCCAACAATCAGCCCCAGCATTTT. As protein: CASILEANNQPQHF.

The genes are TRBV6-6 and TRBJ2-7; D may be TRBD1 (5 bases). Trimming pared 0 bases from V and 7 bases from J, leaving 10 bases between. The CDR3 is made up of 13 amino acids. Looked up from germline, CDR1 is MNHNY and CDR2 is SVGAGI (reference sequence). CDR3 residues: CASSYSIWTEQYF. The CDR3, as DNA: TGTGCCAGCAGTTACTCGATTTGGACAGAGCAGTACTTC.

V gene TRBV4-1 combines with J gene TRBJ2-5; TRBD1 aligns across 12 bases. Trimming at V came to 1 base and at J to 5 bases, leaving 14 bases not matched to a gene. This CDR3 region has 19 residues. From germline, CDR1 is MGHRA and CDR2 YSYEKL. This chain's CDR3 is CASSQGGRGQGAIRETQYF. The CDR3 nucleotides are TGCGCCAGCAGCCAAGGAGGGAGGGGACAGGGGGCTATCAGGGAGACCCAGTACTTC.

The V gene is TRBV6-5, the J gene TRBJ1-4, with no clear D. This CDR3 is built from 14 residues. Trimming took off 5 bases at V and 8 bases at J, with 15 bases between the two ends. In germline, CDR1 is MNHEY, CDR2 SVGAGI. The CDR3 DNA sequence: TGTGCCAGCAGTCCCGACAACCTGGGGGAAAAACTGTTTTTT. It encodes CASSPDNLGEKLFF.

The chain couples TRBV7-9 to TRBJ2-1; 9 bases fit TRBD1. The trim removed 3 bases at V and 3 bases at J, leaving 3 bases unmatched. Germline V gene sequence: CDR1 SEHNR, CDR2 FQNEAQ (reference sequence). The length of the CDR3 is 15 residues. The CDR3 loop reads CASSFGTGRYNEQFF. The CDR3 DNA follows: TGTGCCAGCAGCTTCGGGACAGGGCGCTACAATGAGCAGTTCTTC.

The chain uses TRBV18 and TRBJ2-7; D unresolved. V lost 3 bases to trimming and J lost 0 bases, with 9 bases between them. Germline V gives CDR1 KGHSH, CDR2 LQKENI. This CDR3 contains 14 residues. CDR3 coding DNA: TGTGCCAGCTCACCCGATCAAAGCTCCTACGAGCAGTACTTC. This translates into CASSPDQSSYEQYF. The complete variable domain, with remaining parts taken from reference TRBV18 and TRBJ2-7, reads NAGVMQNPRHLVRRRGQEARLRCSPMKGHSHVYWYRQLPEEGLKFMVYLQKENIIDESGMPKERFSAEFPKEGPSILRIQQVVRGDSAAYFCASSPDQSSYEQYFGPGTRLTVT.

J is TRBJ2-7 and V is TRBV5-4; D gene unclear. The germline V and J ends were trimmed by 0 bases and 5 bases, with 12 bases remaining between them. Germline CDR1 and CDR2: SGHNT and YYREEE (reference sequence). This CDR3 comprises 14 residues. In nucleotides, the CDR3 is TGTGCCAGCAGCTTGGTAGGGCTCCGGGACGAGCAGTACTTC. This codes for CASSLVGLRDEQYF.

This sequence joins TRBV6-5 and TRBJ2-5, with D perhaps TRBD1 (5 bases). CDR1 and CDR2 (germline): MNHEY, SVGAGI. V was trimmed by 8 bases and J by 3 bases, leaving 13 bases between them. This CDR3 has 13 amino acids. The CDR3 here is CASRGTGEETQYF. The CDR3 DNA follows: TGTGCCAGCCGCGGCACAGGTGAAGAGACCCAGTACTTC.

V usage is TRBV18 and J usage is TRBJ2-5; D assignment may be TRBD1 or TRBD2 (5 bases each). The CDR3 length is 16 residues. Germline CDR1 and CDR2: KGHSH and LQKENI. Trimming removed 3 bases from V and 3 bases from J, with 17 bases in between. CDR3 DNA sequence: TGTGCCAGCTCACCCTGGGGCCCCGGGACCGAAGAGACCCAGTACTTC. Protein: CASSPWGPGTEETQYF.

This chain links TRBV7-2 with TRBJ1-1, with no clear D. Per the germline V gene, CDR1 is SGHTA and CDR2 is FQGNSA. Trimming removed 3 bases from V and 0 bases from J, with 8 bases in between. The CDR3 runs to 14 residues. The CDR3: CASSLVSVNTEAFF. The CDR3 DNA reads TGTGCCAGCAGCTTGGTCAGCGTGAACACTGAAGCTTTCTTT.

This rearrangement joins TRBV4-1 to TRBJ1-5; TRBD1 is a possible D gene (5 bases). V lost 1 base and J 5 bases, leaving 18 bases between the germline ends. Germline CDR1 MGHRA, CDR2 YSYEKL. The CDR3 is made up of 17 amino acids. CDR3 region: CASSQATGTRRDQPQHF. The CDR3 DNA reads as TGCGCCAGCAGCCAAGCTACCGGGACTCGAAGGGATCAGCCCCAGCATTTT.

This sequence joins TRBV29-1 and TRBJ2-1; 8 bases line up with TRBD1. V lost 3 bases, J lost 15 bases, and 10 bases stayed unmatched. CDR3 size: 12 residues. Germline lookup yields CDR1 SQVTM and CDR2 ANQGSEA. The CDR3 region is CSVELPRGLAFF. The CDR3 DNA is TGCAGCGTTGAGCTGCCCAGGGGGCTAGCGTTCTTC.

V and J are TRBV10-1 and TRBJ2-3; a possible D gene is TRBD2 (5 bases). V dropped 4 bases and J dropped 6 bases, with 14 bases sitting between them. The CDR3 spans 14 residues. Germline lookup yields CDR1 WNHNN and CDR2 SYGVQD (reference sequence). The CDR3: CASSAQRLEDTQYF. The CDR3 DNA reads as TGCGCCAGCAGTGCCCAGCGGCTCGAGGATACGCAGTATTTT.

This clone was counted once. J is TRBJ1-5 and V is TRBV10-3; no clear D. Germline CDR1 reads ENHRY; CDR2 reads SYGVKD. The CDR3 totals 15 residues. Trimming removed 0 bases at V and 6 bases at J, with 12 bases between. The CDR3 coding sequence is TGTGCCATCAGTGAGTCCGGCAGGATAGGTCAGCCCCAGCATTTT. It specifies CAISESGRIGQPQHF.

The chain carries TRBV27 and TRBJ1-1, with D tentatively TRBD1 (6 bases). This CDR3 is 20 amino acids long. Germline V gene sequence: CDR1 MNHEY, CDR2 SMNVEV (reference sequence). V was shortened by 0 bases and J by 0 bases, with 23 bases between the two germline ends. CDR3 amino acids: CASSLSSRGGPFLMNTEAFF. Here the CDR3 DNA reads TGTGCCAGCAGTTTATCCTCCAGGGGCGGCCCTTTTCTTATGAACACTGAAGCTTTCTTT.

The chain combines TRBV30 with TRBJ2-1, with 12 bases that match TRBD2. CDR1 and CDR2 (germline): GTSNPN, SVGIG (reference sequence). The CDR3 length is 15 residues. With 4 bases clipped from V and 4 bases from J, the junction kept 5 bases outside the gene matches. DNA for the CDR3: TGTGCCTGGACTAGCGGGAGGGGTGCTTACAATGAGCAGTTCTTC. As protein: CAWTSGRGAYNEQFF. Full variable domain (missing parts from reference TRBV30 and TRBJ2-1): SQTIHQWPATLVQPVGSPLSLECTVEGTSNPNLYWYRQAAGRGLQLLFYSVGIGQISSEVPQNLSASRPQDRQFILSSKKLLLSDSGFYLCAWTSGRGAYNEQFFGPGTRLTVL.